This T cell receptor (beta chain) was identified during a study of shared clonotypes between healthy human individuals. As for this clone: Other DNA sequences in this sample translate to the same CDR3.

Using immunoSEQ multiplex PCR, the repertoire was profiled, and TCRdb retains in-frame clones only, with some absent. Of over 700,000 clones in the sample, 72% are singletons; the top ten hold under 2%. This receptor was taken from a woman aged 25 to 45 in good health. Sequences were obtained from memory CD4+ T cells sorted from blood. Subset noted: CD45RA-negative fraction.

In DNA form, the CDR3 reads TGTGCCAGCAGCTTAGCCTCGAATCAGCCCCAGCATTTT. Translating gives CASSLASNQPQHF. The chain links TRBV11-2 to TRBJ1-5, with D hard to call. There are 13 residues in the CDR3. With 1 base removed from V and 4 bases from J, the gap between germline ends came to 5 bases. Looked up from germline, CDR1 is SGHAT and CDR2 is FQNNGV.